These 9 T cell receptor beta chains were sequenced from one sample in a study of blood T cell repertoires in COVID-19. Assay used: immunoSEQ multiplex PCR; TCRdb lists only in-frame clones, some missing. The top ten hold about 17% of the sample, which has fewer than 150,000 clones, around 85% seen once. What was sequenced was peripheral blood. The receptors shown here come from a woman aged 45-65 years who had recovered from COVID-19.

As DNA, the CDR3 is TGTGCCAGCAGTCATGGACAGTACACTGGCTACACCTTC. Translation: CASSHGQYTGYTF. The chain links TRBV3-1 (or the pseudogene TRBV3-2) to TRBJ1-2, with D perhaps TRBD1 (6 bases). CDR1 and CDR2 (germline): LGHDT, YNNKEL (reference sequence). Deletions cut 6 bases from V and 7 bases from J, with 15 bases between. The length of the CDR3 is 13 residues.

The chain links TRBV14 to TRBJ2-7, with TRBD1 matching over 7 bases. The junction had 4 bases not matched to a gene; V was cut back by 1 base and J by 4 bases. Germline V gene lookup returns CDR1 SGHDN and CDR2 FVKESK. The CDR3 contains 14 residues. CDR3 sequence reads: CASSQGGQLYEQYF. The CDR3 DNA sequence: TGTGCCAGCAGCCAAGGGGGACAGCTTTACGAGCAGTACTTC.

V gene TRBV18 combines with J gene TRBJ2-1; 7 bases fit TRBD1. The germline CDR1 and CDR2 sequences are KGHSH and LQKENI. J was trimmed by 5 bases and V by 3 bases; bases with no gene match: 7. This CDR3 has 15 residues. The CDR3 coding sequence is TGTGCCAGCTCACCTACAGGGGCCGCGCACAATGAGCAGTTCTTC. This codes for CASSPTGAAHNEQFF.

The gene calls are TRBV2 and TRBJ2-7; 8 nucleotides agree with TRBD2. V lost 7 bases and J lost 0; bases outside the gene matches: 8. From germline, CDR1 is SNHLY and CDR2 FYNNEI. This CDR3 is 15 amino acids long. The CDR3 bases are TGTGCCAGCATGGGAGGAAGCGGGGGCTCCTACGAGCAGTACTTC. The encoded protein is CASMGGSGGSYEQYF. The entire variable domain, with the rest obtained from reference TRBV2 and TRBJ2-7, is as follows: EPEVTQTPSHQVTQMGQEVILRCVPISNHLYFYWYRQILGQKVEFLVSFYNNEISEKSEIFDDQFSVERPDGSNFTLKIRSTKLEDSAMYFCASMGGSGGSYEQYFGPGTRLTVT.

This chain links TRBV10-3 with TRBJ1-2; TRBD1 aligns across 7 bases. The V gene end was trimmed by 6 bases and the J gene end by 8 bases; junction bases not matched to a gene: 9. Germline V gene data show CDR1 as ENHRY and CDR2 as SYGVKD. The CDR3 runs to 13 residues. CDR3 DNA: TGTGCCATCAGCTCCCAGGGGGTTGGAGGCTACACCTTC. Residues: CAISSQGVGGYTF.

This rearrangement joins TRBV7-2 to TRBJ2-1; 14 bases align to TRBD2. The ends lost 2 bases at V and 1 base at J; junction bases unmatched: 7. The germline CDR1 and CDR2 sequences are SGHTA and FQGNSA. This CDR3 contains 19 residues. CDR3 region: CASSLSRLAGGWSYNEQFF. The CDR3 coding sequence is TGTGCCAGCAGCTTATCTCGACTAGCGGGAGGGTGGTCCTACAATGAGCAGTTCTTC.

J is TRBJ2-7 and V is TRBV2, with unresolved D. The length of the CDR3 is 14 residues. Germline V gene lookup returns CDR1 SNHLY and CDR2 FYNNEI. The ends were cut back, 7 bases at V and 2 bases at J, with 15 bases in the middle. The CDR3 is CASTEQLYAYEQYF. The CDR3 bases are TGTGCCAGCACCGAACAACTATACGCCTACGAGCAGTACTTC.

The rearrangement joins TRBV6-5 to TRBJ1-5; D might be TRBD1 (5 bases). The CDR3 contains 14 residues. Between the trimmed V and J ends, which lost 9 bases and 7 bases, there was a span of 19 bases. In germline, CDR1 is MNHEY, CDR2 SVGAGI. The CDR3 nucleotides are TGTGCCAGTCGACGGGGGGGGGAGGGACAGCCCCAGCATTTT. It is translated as CASRRGGEGQPQHF.

This chain uses TRBV7-9 with TRBJ1-1, with D tentatively TRBD1 (5 bases). V shed 3 bases and J shed 6 bases, with 11 bases lying between them. CDR3 length equals 13 residues. The germline V gene encodes CDR1 SEHNR and CDR2 FQNEAQ (reference sequence). The CDR3 protein is CASSFSSGAEAFF. The DNA of the CDR3 is TGTGCCAGCAGCTTCTCTTCGGGGGCTGAAGCTTTCTTT.